One and the same sample provided the 22 T cell receptor beta chains below, sequenced in a study of blood T cell repertoires in COVID-19. TCRdb's copy holds only in-frame clones and misses some; the assay was immunoSEQ multiplex PCR. The sample has about 89,000 clones; just under 80% are singletons. The sequencing sample was made of peripheral blood. Receptors originate from a man in his sixties or seventies with COVID-19, enrolled during active disease.

This clone was counted once. This chain connects TRBV19 to TRBJ1-2, with 8 bases fitting TRBD1. There are 12 residues in the CDR3. CDR1 and CDR2 (germline): LNHDA, SQIVND (reference sequence). The V gene end was trimmed by 7 bases and the J gene end by 4 bases; junction bases not matched to a gene: 2. The CDR3 spells CASNTGGYGYTF. CDR3 coding DNA: TGTGCCAGTAACACAGGGGGCTATGGCTACACCTTC.

V and J are TRBV4-3 and TRBJ2-2; 16 bases are shared with TRBD2. Germline V gives CDR1 LGHNA, CDR2 YSLEER. CDR3 size: 20 residues. V lost 2 bases to trimming and J lost 3 bases; unmatched junction nucleotides: 9. CDR3 residues: CASSQNQGLAGGPDTGELFF. For the CDR3, the DNA is TGCGCCAGCAGCCAAAACCAGGGACTAGCGGGGGGGCCTGACACCGGGGAGCTGTTTTTT.

J is TRBJ2-5 and V is TRBV6-5; 9 nucleotides match TRBD2. The trim removed 4 bases at V and 5 bases at J, leaving 8 bases unmatched. Germline lookup yields CDR1 MNHEY and CDR2 SVGAGI. This CDR3 comprises 15 residues. The CDR3 DNA is TGTGCCAGCAGTTCCCCTGGTAGCGGGGGTGAGACCCAGTACTTC. Its protein product is CASSSPGSGGETQYF.

The chain couples TRBV24-1 to TRBJ2-3, with 12 bases aligning to TRBD2. CDR3 size: 17 residues. The J segment lost 1 base and the V segment lost 4 bases, leaving 5 bases of the junction unmatched. Germline-derived CDR1 and CDR2 are KGHDR and SFDVKD. In DNA, the CDR3 is TGTGCCACCAGTGACCCCAGGACTAGCGGGGGCACAGATACGCAGTATTTT. This translates into CATSDPRTSGGTDTQYF.

The rearrangement uses TRBV19 and TRBJ1-2; 7 nucleotides match TRBD1. The CDR3 consists of 15 residues. Looked up from germline, CDR1 is LNHDA and CDR2 is SQIVND (reference sequence). V dropped 5 bases and J dropped 0; count of bases not matched to a gene: 6. In DNA, the CDR3 is TGTGCCAGTAGTGAAATGGGACAGCCTAACTATGGCTACACCTTC. Its protein is CASSEMGQPNYGYTF.

V and J are TRBV7-2 and TRBJ1-1; possible D gene TRBD1, 5 bases. The ends were cut back, 3 bases at V and 6 bases at J, with 17 bases in the middle. Per the germline V gene, CDR1 is SGHTA and CDR2 is FQGNSA. The CDR3 runs to 15 residues. The CDR3 loop reads CASSLDASGFAEAFF. CDR3 in DNA: TGTGCCAGCAGCTTGGACGCCTCAGGGTTCGCTGAAGCTTTCTTT.

The V call is TRBV6-5, the J call TRBJ1-1; 8 nucleotides match TRBD1. The CDR3 runs to 13 residues. CDR1 and CDR2 from the germline V gene are MNHEY and SVGAGI. The V gene end was trimmed by 9 bases and the J gene end by 5 bases; junction bases not matched to a gene: 8. The CDR3 DNA reads as TGTGCCAGTCACGGACAGGGAAATACTGAAGCTTTCTTT. This codes for CASHGQGNTEAFF.

The V gene is TRBV13, the J gene TRBJ2-7, with D hard to call. Germline CDR1 reads PRHDT; CDR2 reads FYEKMQ (reference sequence). CDR3 length equals 14 residues. Trimming shortened V by 3 bases and J by 2 bases, and 11 bases separated the two germline ends. The CDR3 loop is CASSFLNTPYEQYF. DNA of the CDR3: TGTGCCAGCAGCTTCTTGAACACACCCTACGAGCAGTACTTC.

The chain carries TRBV7-2 and TRBJ2-2; 8 nucleotides line up with TRBD2. Germline CDR1 SGHTA, CDR2 FQGNSA. The ends lost 7 bases at V and 3 bases at J; junction bases unmatched: 7. The CDR3 is 15 residues long. The CDR3 region has the DNA TGTGCCAGCACCTCGGGAGGGGGTGACACCGGGGAGCTGTTTTTT. Translated, it gives CASTSGGGDTGELFF.

The chain is built from TRBV7-3 and TRBJ2-3, with 10 bases identical to TRBD1. Per the germline V gene, CDR1 is SGHTA and CDR2 is FQGTGA. CDR3 size: 15 residues. J gave up 4 bases and V 4 bases, and 5 bases lay outside the gene matches. CDR3 nucleotides: TGTGCCAGCAGCTGGAATGGACAGGGGGCAGATACGCAGTATTTT. This translates into CASSWNGQGADTQYF. The whole variable domain, remainder taken from reference TRBV7-3 and TRBJ2-3, is GAGVSQTPSNKVTEKGKYVELRCDPISGHTALYWYRQSLGQGPEFLIYFQGTGAADDSGLPNDRFFAVRPEGSVSTLKIQRTERGDSAVYLCASSWNGQGADTQYFGPGTRLTVL.

This clone was counted only a few times. V is TRBV4-1 and J is TRBJ1-5; D unclear. The germline gives CDR1 MGHRA, CDR2 YSYEKL. With 0 bases removed from V and 3 bases from J, the gap between germline ends came to 6 bases. This CDR3 is built from 14 residues. This chain's CDR3 is CASSQEQLNQPQHF. As DNA, the CDR3 is TGCGCCAGCAGCCAAGAACAGCTCAATCAGCCCCAGCATTTT.

This clone appeared once. The V call is TRBV5-1, the J call TRBJ1-4, with no clear D. Between the trimmed V and J ends, which lost 2 bases and 7 bases, there was a span of 3 bases. From germline, CDR1 is SGHRS and CDR2 YFSETQ. The CDR3 is made up of 11 amino acids. This CDR3 reads CASSFGEKLFF. The DNA of the CDR3 is TGCGCCAGCAGCTTCGGTGAAAAACTGTTTTTT.

This sequence joins TRBV19 and TRBJ1-3; D is unresolved. Trimming left V 3 bases short and J 0 bases short, with 3 bases between. The CDR3 totals 13 residues. Germline CDR1 is LNHDA and CDR2 is SQIVND (reference sequence). The CDR3 protein is CASSINSGNTIYF. The CDR3 nucleotides are TGTGCCAGTAGTATTAACTCTGGAAACACCATATATTTT.

This clone came up a few times. The chain links TRBV27 to TRBJ1-6, with D perhaps matching TRBD1 (6 bases). CDR1 is MNHEY and CDR2 is SMNVEV in the germline V gene (reference sequence). The CDR3 contains 14 residues. The V end lost 3 bases, the J end lost 8 bases, and 11 bases lay between the germline ends. The CDR3 sequence is CASSFGTRYSPLHF. The CDR3 DNA is TGTGCCAGCAGTTTCGGGACAAGGTATTCACCCCTCCACTTT.

This chain uses TRBV12-3 or TRBV12-4 with TRBJ1-1; tentatively, D is TRBD1 (5 bases). V was clipped by 2 bases and J by 5 bases, with 9 bases between them. This CDR3 has 13 residues. In nucleotides, the CDR3 is TGTGCCAGCAGTTTAAAAACAGGAACTGAAGCTTTCTTT. It is translated as CASSLKTGTEAFF.

This clone was found a few times. The chain uses TRBV27 and TRBJ1-6; 9 positions match TRBD1. Germline lookup yields CDR1 MNHEY and CDR2 SMNVEV (reference sequence). Trimming removed 6 bases from V and 9 bases from J; junction bases left unmatched: 6. The CDR3 covers 14 residues. The DNA for the CDR3 is TGTGCCAGCAGGGGGGGGACAGGGAGTTCACCCCTCCACTTT. Its protein product is CASRGGTGSSPLHF.

This clone has just a few counts. The gene calls are TRBV3-1 (or the pseudogene TRBV3-2) and TRBJ1-2, with 7 bases matching TRBD1. CDR1 LGHDT and CDR2 YNNKEL come from the germline V gene (reference sequence). J lost 0 bases, V lost 4 bases, and 5 bases had no gene match. CDR3 length: 15 amino acids. The CDR3 spells CASSPGQAPNYGYTF. The CDR3, as DNA: TGTGCCAGCAGCCCCGGACAGGCGCCTAACTATGGCTACACCTTC.

The chain is built from TRBV3-1 (or the pseudogene TRBV3-2) and TRBJ2-5, with D unresolved. The germline V gene has CDR1 LGHDT and CDR2 YNNKEL (reference sequence). This CDR3 spans 14 amino acids. Between the trimmed V and J ends, which lost 0 bases and 3 bases, there was a span of 8 bases. The CDR3 protein is CASSQESVKETQYF. The CDR3 DNA is TGTGCCAGCAGCCAAGAGTCGGTAAAAGAGACCCAGTACTTC.

This clone was counted only a few times. The J gene is TRBJ1-4, the V gene TRBV4-2; unclear D gene. Germline values: CDR1 LGHNA, CDR2 YNFKEQ. Trimming pared 0 bases from V and 7 bases from J, leaving 9 bases between. The CDR3 is made up of 14 amino acids. CDR3 in DNA: TGTGCCAGCAGCCAAGATCGCTTAGTTGAAAAACTGTTTTTT. This gives the protein CASSQDRLVEKLFF.

This clone came up once. This chain links TRBV4-1 with TRBJ2-1; 7 bases agree with TRBD1. The junction had 15 bases not matched to a gene; V was cut back by 3 bases and J by 7 bases. The CDR3 spans 17 residues. The V gene's germline CDR1 is MGHRA and CDR2 YSYEKL. CDR3: CASSQQTGSTSGNEQFF. The CDR3 region has the DNA TGCGCCAGCAGCCAGCAGACAGGGTCGACGTCGGGTAATGAGCAGTTCTTC.

The rearrangement joins TRBV7-3 to TRBJ2-1; 7 nucleotides agree with TRBD2. The CDR3 totals 14 residues. The J segment lost 5 bases and the V segment lost 1 base, leaving 2 bases of the junction unmatched. Per germline, CDR1 SGHTA and CDR2 FQGTGA. The CDR3 nucleotides are TGTGCCAGCAGCTTAAATGGGGGGGACAATGAGCAGTTCTTC. Its protein product is CASSLNGGDNEQFF.

The rearrangement links TRBV10-3 to TRBJ1-3; 8 bases align to TRBD1. In germline, CDR1 is ENHRY, CDR2 SYGVKD. V was pared by 10 bases and J by 5 bases, with 16 bases of the junction left unmatched. The CDR3 length is 16 residues. The CDR3 DNA follows: TGTGCCACCGACCCCGGACAGGGCCGCCAGAGAAACACCATATATTTT. Its translation: CATDPGQGRQRNTIYF.